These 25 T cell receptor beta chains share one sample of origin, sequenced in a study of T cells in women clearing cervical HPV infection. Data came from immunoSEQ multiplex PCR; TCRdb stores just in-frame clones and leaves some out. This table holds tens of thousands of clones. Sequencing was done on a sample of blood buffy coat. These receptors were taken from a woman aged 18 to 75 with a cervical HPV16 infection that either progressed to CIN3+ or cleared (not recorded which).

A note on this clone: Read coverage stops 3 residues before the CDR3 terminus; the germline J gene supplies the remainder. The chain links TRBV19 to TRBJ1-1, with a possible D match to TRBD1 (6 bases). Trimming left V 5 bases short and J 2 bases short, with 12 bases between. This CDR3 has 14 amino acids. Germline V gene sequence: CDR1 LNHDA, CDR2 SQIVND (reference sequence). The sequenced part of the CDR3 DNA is TGTGCCAGTAGTCCATGGACAGCCAACACTGAA. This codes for CASSPWTANTE. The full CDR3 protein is CASSPWTANTEAFF.

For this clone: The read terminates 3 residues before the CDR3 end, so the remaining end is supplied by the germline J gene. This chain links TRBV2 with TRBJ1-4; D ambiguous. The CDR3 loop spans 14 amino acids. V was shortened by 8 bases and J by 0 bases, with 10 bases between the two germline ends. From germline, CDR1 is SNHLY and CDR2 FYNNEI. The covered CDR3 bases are TGTGCCAGCTGTTACACAGCAACTAATGAAAAA. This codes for CASCYTATNEK. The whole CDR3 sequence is CASCYTATNEKLFF.

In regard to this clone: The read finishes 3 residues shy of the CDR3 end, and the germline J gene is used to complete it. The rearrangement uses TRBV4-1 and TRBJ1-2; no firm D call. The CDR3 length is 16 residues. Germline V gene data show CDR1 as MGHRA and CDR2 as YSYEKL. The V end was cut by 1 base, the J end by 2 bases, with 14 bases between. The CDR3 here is CASSQGPSRANYGYTF. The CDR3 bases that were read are TGCGCCAGCAGCCAAGGGCCCTCGAGGGCAAACTATGGC.

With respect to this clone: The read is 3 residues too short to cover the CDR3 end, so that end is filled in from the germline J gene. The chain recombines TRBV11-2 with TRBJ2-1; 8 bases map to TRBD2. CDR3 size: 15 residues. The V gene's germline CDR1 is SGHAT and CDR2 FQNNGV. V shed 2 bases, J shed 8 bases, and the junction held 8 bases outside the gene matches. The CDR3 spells CASSLNGGASHEQFF. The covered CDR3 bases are TGTGCCAGCAGCTTAAACGGGGGGGCCTCTCATGAG.

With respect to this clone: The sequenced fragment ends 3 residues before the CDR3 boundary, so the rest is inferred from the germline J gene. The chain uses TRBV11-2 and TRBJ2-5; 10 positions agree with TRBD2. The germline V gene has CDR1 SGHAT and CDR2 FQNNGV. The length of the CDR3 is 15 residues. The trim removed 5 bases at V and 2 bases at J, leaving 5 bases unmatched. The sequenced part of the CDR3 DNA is TGTGCCAGCAGCCCTGGACTAGCGGCTCAAGAGACC. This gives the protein CASSPGLAAQET. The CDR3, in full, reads CASSPGLAAQETQYF.

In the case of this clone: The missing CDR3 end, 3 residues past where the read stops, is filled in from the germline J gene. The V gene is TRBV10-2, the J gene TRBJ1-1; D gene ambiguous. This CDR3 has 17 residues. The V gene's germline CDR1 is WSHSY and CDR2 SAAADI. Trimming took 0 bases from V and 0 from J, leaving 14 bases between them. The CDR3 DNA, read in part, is TGCGCCAGCAGTGAGTCCGGCGGGAGTTTCTTGAACACTGAA. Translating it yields CASSESGGSFLNTE. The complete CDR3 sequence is CASSESGGSFLNTEAFF.

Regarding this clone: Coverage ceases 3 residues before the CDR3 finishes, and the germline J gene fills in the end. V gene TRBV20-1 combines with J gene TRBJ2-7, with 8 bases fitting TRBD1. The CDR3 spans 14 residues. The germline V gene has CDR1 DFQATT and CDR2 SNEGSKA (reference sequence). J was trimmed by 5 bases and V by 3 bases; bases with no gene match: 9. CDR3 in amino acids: CSASTGTGKDEQYF. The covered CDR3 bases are TGCAGTGCTAGCACCGGGACAGGTAAAGACGAG.

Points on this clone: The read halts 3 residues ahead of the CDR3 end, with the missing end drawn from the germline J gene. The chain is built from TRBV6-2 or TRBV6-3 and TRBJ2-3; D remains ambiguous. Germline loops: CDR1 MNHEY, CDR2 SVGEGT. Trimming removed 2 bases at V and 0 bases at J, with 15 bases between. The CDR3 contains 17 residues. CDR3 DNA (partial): TGTGCCAGCAGTTACAACGTCGCCCTACTTAGCACAGATACG. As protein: CASSYNVALLSTDT. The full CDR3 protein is CASSYNVALLSTDTQYF.

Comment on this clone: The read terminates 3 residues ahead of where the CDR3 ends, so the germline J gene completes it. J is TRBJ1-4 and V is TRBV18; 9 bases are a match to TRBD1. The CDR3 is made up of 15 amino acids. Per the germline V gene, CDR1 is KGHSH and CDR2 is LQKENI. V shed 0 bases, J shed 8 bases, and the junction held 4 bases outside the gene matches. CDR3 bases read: TGTGCCAGCTCACCACCGGGACAGGGAGGAGAAAAA. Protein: CASSPPGQGGEK. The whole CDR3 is CASSPPGQGGEKLFF.

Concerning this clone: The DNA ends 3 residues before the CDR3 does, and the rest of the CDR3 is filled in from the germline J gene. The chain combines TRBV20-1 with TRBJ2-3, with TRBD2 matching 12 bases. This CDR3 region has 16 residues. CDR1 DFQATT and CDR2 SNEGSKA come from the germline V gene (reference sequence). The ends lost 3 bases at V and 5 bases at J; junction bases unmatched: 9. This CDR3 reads CSASALAGGPEDTQYF. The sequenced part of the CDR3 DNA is TGCAGTGCTAGTGCGCTAGCGGGGGGGCCTGAAGATACG.

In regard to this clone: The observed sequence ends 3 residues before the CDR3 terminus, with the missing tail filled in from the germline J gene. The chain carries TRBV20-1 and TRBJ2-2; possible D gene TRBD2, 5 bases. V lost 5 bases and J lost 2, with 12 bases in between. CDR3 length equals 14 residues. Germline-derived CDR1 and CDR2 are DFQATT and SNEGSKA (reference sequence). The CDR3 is CSALGLSNTGELFF. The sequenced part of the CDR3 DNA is TGCAGTGCTCTTGGACTCTCAAACACCGGGGAG.

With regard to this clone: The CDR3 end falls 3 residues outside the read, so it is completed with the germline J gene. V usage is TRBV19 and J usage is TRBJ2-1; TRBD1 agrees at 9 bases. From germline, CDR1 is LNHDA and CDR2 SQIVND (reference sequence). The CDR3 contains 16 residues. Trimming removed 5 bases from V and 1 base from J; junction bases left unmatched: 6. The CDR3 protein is CASSLWTGVSYNEQFF. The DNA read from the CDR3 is TGTGCCAGTAGTTTATGGACAGGGGTATCCTACAATGAG. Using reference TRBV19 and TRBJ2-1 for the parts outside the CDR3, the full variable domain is DGGITQSPKYLFRKEGQNVTLSCEQNLNHDAMYWYRQDPGQGLRLIYYSQIVNDFQKGDIAEGYSVSREKKESFPLTVTSAQKNPTAFYLCASSLWTGVSYNEQFFGPGTRLTVL.

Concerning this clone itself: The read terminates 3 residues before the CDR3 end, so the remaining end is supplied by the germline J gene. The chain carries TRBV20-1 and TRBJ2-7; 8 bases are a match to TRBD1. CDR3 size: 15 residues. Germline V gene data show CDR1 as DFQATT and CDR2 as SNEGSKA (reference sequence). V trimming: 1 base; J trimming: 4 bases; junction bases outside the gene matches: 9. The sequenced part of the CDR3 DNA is TGCAGTGCTAGAGTACCGGGACAGGCGGATTACGAG. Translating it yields CSARVPGQADYE. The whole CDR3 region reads CSARVPGQADYEQYF.

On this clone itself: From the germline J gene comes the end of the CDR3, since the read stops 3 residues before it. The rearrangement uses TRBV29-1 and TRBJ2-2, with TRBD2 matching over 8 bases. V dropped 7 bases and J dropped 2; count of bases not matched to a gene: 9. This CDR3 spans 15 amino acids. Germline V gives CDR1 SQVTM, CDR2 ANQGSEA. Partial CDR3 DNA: TGCAGCGCCCAAGGGACTAGAGCTAACACCGGGGAG. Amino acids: CSAQGTRANTGE. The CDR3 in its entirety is CSAQGTRANTGELFF.

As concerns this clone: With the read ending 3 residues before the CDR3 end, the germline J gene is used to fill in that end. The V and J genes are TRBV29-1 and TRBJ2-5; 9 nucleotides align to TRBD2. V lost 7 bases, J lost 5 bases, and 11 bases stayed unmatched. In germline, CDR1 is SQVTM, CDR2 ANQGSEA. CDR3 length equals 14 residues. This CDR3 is CSAPQRGEGETQYF. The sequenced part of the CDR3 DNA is TGCAGCGCCCCCCAGCGGGGGGAAGGGGAGACC.

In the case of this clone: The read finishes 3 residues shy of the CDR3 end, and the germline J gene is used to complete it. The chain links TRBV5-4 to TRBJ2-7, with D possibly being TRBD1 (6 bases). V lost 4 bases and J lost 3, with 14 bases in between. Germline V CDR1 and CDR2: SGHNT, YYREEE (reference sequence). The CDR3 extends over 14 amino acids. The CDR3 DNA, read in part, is TGTGCCAGCAGCACTTCGGACAGTAGCTACGAG. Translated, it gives CASSTSDSSYE. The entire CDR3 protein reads CASSTSDSSYEQYF. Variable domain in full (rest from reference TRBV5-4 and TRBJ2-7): ETGVTQSPTHLIKTRGQQVTLRCSSQSGHNTVSWYQQALGQGPQFIFQYYREEENGRGNFPPRFSGLQFPNYSSELNVNALELDDSALYLCASSTSDSSYEQYFGPGTRLTVT.

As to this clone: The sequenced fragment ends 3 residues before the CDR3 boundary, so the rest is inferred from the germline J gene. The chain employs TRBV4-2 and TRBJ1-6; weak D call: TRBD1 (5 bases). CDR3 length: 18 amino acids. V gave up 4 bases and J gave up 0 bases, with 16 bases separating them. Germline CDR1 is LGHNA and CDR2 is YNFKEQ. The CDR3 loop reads CASSPDRGGSSYNSPLHF. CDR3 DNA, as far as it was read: TGTGCCAGCAGCCCGGACCGTGGGGGGAGCTCCTATAATTCACCC.

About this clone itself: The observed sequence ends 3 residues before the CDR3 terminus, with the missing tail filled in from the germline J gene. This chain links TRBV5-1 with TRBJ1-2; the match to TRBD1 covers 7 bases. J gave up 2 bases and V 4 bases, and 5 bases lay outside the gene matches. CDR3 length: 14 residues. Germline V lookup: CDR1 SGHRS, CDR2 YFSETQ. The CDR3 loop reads CASSGEGQNYGYTF. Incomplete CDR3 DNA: TGCGCCAGCAGCGGCGAGGGACAGAACTATGGC.

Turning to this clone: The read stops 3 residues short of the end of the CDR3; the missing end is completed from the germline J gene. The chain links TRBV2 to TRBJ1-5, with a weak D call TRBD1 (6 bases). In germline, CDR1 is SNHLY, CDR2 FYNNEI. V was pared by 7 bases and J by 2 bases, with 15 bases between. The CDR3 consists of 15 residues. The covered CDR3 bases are TGTGCCAGCACCCGAGAGGGGGTGGGCAATCAGCCC. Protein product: CASTREGVGNQP. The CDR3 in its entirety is CASTREGVGNQPQHF.

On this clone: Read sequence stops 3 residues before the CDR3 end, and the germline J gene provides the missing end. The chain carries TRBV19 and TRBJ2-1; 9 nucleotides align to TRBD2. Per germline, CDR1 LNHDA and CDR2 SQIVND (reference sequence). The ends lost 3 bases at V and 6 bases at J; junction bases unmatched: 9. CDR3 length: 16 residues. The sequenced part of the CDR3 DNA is TGTGCCAGTAGTATCCAGGTGGGACTAGCATTCAATGAG. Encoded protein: CASSIQVGLAFNE. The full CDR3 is CASSIQVGLAFNEQFF.

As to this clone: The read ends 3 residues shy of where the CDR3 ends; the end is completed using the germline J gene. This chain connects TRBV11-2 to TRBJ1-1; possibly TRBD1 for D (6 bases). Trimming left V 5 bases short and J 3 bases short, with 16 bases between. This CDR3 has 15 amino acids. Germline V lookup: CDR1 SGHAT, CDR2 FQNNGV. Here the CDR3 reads CASSLLPGVYTEAFF. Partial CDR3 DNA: TGTGCCAGCAGCCTCCTACCAGGGGTTTACACTGAA.

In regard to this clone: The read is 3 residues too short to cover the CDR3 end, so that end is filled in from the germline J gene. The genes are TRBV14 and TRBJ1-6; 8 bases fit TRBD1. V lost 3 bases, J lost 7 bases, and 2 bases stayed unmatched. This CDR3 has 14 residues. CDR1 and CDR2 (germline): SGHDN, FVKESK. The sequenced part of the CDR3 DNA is TGTGCCAGCAGCCATGCAGGGGGCAATTCACCC. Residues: CASSHAGGNSP. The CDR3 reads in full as CASSHAGGNSPLHF. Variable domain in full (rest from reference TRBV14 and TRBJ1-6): EAGVTQFPSHSVIEKGQTVTLRCDPISGHDNLYWYRRVMGKEIKFLLHFVKESKQDESGMPNNRFLAERTGGTYSTLKVQPAELEDSGVYFCASSHAGGNSPLHFGNGTRLTVT.

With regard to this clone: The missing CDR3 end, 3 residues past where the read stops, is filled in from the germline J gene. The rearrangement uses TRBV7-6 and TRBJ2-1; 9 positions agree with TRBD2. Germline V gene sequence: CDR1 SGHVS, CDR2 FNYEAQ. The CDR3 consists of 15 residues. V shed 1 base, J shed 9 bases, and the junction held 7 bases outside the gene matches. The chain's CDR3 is CASSLEAGGPREQFF. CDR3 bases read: TGTGCCAGCAGCTTAGAGGCGGGGGGGCCTCGTGAG.

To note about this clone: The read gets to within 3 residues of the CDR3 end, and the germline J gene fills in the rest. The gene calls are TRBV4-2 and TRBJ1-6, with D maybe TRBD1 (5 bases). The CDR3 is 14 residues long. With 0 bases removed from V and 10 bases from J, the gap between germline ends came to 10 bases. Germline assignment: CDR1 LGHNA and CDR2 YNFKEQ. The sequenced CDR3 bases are TGTGCCAGCAGCCAAGACAGGGTAGAATCACCC. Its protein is CASSQDRVESP. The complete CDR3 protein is CASSQDRVESPLHF.

Partial CDR3 DNA: TGTGCCAGCTCCGATCTAGGGACAGTCGGTGAG. Its protein product is CASSDLGTVGE. The full CDR3 protein reads CASSDLGTVGEQFF. The V call is TRBV18, the J call TRBJ2-1; 7 nucleotides line up with TRBD1. With the read ending 3 residues before the CDR3 end, the germline J gene is used to fill in that end. CDR1 is KGHSH and CDR2 is LQKENI in the germline V gene. V was pared by 6 bases and J by 9 bases, with 11 bases of the junction left unmatched. There are 14 residues in the CDR3.